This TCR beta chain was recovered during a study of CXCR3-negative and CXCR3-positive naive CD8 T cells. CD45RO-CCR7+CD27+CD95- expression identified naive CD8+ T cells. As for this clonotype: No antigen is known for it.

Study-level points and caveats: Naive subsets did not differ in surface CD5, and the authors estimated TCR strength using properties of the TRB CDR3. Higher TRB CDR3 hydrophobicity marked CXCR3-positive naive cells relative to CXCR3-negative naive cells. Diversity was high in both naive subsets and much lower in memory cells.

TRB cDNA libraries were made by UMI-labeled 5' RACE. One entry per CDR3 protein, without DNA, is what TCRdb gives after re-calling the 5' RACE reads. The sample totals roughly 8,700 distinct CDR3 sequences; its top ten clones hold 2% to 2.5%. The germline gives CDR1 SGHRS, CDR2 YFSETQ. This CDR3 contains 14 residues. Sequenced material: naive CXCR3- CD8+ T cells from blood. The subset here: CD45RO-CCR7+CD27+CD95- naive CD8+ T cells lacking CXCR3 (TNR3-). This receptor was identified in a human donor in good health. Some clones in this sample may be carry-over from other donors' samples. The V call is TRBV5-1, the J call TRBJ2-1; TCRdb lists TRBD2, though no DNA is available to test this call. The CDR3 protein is CASSFGRERNEQFF.